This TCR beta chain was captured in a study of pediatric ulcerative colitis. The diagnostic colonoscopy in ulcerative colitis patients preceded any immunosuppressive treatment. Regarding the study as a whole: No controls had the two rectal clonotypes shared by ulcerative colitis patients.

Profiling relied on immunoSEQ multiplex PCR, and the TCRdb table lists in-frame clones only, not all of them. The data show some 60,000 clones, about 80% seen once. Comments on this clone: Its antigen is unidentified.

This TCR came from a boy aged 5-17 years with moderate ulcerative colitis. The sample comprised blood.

CDR3 residues: CAWSVLWGTDTQYF. CDR3 DNA: TGTGCCTGGAGTGTACTTTGGGGCACAGATACGCAGTATTTT. The rearrangement joins TRBV30 to TRBJ2-3, with D unclear. CDR1 and CDR2 (germline): GTSNPN, SVGIG (reference sequence). The CDR3 sequence is 14 residues long. The ends were cut back, 0 bases at V and 1 base at J, with 8 bases in the middle.